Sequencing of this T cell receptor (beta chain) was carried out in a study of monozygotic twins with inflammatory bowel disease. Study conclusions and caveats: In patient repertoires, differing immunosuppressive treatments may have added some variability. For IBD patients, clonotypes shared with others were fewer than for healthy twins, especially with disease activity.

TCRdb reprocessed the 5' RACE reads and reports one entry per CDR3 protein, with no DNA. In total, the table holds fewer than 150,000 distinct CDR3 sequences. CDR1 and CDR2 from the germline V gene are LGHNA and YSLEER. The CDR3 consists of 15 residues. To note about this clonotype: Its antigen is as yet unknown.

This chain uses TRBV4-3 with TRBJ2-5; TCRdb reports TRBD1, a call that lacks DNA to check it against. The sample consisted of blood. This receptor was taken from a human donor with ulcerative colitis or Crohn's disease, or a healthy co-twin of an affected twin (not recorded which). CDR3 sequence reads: CASSQVGGREETQYF.